This TCR beta chain stems from a study of blood T cells in healthy people across ages. The authors ran a second PCR of about 7 to 11 cycles using a sample-barcoded 5' primer and a J-beta primer mix. TCRdb re-called the 5' RACE reads with MiXCR, one entry per CDR3 protein. The table includes about 1.6 million distinct CDR3 sequences, about 31% detected once. Sequencing was done on a sample of blood. This TCR was sampled from a woman in her thirties in good health.

The chain's CDR3 is CASSQDTWALRNGYTF. The CDR3 region has the DNA TGTGCCAGCAGCCAAGATACTTGGGCCCTCAGGAATGGCTACACCTTC. This chain connects TRBV3-1 to TRBJ1-2; D gene unclear. Trimming stripped 0 bases from V and 6 bases from J, with 17 bases between. The CDR3 is 16 amino acids. The germline CDR1 and CDR2 sequences are LGHDT and YNNKEL (reference sequence).